Listed here are 12 T cell receptor beta chains from one sample, sequenced in a study of T cell responses to AZD1222 COVID-19 vaccine. Data came from immunoSEQ multiplex PCR; TCRdb stores just in-frame clones and leaves some out. The table records more than 250,000 clones, over 90% of them present only once. Material: peripheral blood, obtained on day 0 of AZD1222 vaccination. The receptors shown here come from an adult in good health.

The CDR3 nucleotides read TGTGCCAGTAGTCTACGTACCGACAGGTATGGCTACACCTTC. This gives the protein CASSLRTDRYGYTF. The chain combines TRBV19 with TRBJ1-2; D perhaps matches TRBD1 (6 bases). This CDR3 comprises 14 residues. Looked up from germline, CDR1 is LNHDA and CDR2 is SQIVND (reference sequence). Between the trimmed V and J ends, which lost 5 bases and 5 bases, there was a span of 15 bases.

The chain joins TRBV5-1 to TRBJ1-1, with D possibly TRBD1 on 5 matching bases. V was cut by 1 base and J by 5 bases, with 12 bases left in between. Germline CDR1 and CDR2: SGHRS and YFSETQ. This CDR3 has 14 amino acids. For the CDR3, the DNA is TGCGCCAGCAGCTTGACAGGTTCGGGAACTGAAGCTTTCTTT. Its translation: CASSLTGSGTEAFF.

The rearrangement uses TRBV12-3 or TRBV12-4 and TRBJ2-7; no definite D call. Trimming stripped 7 bases from V and 3 bases from J, with 13 bases between. This CDR3 contains 13 residues. The CDR3 DNA follows: TGTGCCAGCACCCTGGGCTCGGTCTACGAGCAGTACTTC. Its protein product is CASTLGSVYEQYF.

V usage is TRBV5-1 and J usage is TRBJ2-7; 7 bases line up with TRBD1. CDR1 and CDR2 from the germline V gene are SGHRS and YFSETQ. The CDR3 loop spans 18 amino acids. V gave up 3 bases and J gave up 2 bases; unmatched junction bases: 17. DNA of the CDR3: TGCGCCAGCAGCTCGGGACCTACAGGGGCCCAGAGCACCTACGAGCAGTACTTC. Its translation is CASSSGPTGAQSTYEQYF.

This clone was seen a single time. This rearrangement joins TRBV27 to TRBJ1-2; 10 bases fit TRBD1. V dropped 5 bases and J dropped 7; count of bases not matched to a gene: 10. This CDR3 region has 15 residues. The germline V gene has CDR1 MNHEY and CDR2 SMNVEV (reference sequence). This chain's CDR3 is CASSPRQGAVGGYTF. The DNA of the CDR3 is TGTGCCAGCAGTCCAAGACAGGGGGCAGTAGGTGGCTACACCTTC.

V and J are TRBV3-1 (or the pseudogene TRBV3-2) and TRBJ2-7, with D possibly matching TRBD2 (6 bases). CDR3 length equals 18 residues. V gave up 0 bases and J gave up 2 bases, with 20 bases separating them. The germline V gene encodes CDR1 LGHDT and CDR2 YNNKEL (reference sequence). CDR3 loop: CASSQESSGGVFTYEQYF. The CDR3 DNA sequence: TGTGCCAGCAGCCAAGAAAGTAGTGGAGGGGTCTTCACCTACGAGCAGTACTTC.

This clone was counted only a few times. The same CDR3 also results from other DNA sequences found in this sample. V usage is TRBV19 and J usage is TRBJ2-7; 10 bases align to TRBD1. The V and J ends lost 3 bases and 2 bases, in that order; junction bases with no gene match: 1. The CDR3 has 14 residues. Per germline, CDR1 LNHDA and CDR2 SQIVND (reference sequence). The CDR3 loop is CASSIGQGAYEQYF. CDR3 sequence (DNA): TGTGCCAGTAGTATCGGACAGGGGGCCTACGAGCAGTACTTC.

The chain has TRBV2 and TRBJ2-2; 7 nucleotides agree with TRBD2. This CDR3 has 15 amino acids. With 6 bases clipped from V and 4 bases from J, the junction kept 8 bases outside the gene matches. Germline V gene lookup returns CDR1 SNHLY and CDR2 FYNNEI. CDR3 nucleotides: TGTGCCAGCAGGTCGGGGGGACTGAGCACCGGGGAGCTGTTTTTT. Residues: CASRSGGLSTGELFF.

The chain combines TRBV7-9 with TRBJ1-2; D remains unclear. Trimming left V 7 bases short and J 7 bases short, with 16 bases between. This CDR3 has 13 residues. Germline values: CDR1 SEHNR, CDR2 FQNEAQ (reference sequence). As DNA, the CDR3 is TGTGCCAGCAACAATGCCGCCGGAGTTGGCTACACCTTC. Protein product: CASNNAAGVGYTF.

The chain carries TRBV7-9 and TRBJ1-1, with D maybe TRBD1 (5 bases). The CDR3 length is 14 residues. The V end lost 4 bases, the J end lost 1 base, and 10 bases lay between the germline ends. The germline gives CDR1 SEHNR, CDR2 FQNEAQ (reference sequence). This CDR3 is CASSSREGNTEAFF. The CDR3 bases are TGTGCCAGCAGCTCCAGGGAGGGGAACACTGAAGCTTTCTTT.

The sample holds one count of this clone. The rearrangement joins TRBV7-6 to TRBJ2-7, with D hard to call. Looked up from germline, CDR1 is SGHVS and CDR2 is FNYEAQ. This CDR3 has 13 amino acids. Trimming stripped 2 bases from V and 6 bases from J, with 11 bases between. The CDR3 sequence: CASSLTLNFEQYF. The CDR3 DNA follows: TGTGCCAGCAGCTTAACTCTAAATTTCGAGCAGTACTTC.

This rearrangement joins TRBV28 to TRBJ1-5; D not certain. With 6 bases removed from V and 6 bases from J, the gap between germline ends came to 15 bases. The CDR3 consists of 14 residues. Germline-derived CDR1 and CDR2 are MDHEN and SYDVKM. In nucleotides, the CDR3 is TGTGCCAGCAGGGTCGCAGGAGCCCCTCAGCCCCAGCATTTT. Translation gives CASRVAGAPQPQHF.